These 7 T cell receptor beta chains originate from one sample sequenced in a study of blood T cell repertoires in COVID-19. Assay used: immunoSEQ multiplex PCR; TCRdb lists only in-frame clones, some missing. The repertoire holds fewer than 250,000 clones, with less than 90% as singletons. Sequencing input: peripheral blood. Receptors originate from a man aged 70-80 years with acute or convalescent COVID-19.

The rearrangement links TRBV30 to TRBJ2-5; the D gene is possibly TRBD2 (5 bases). The CDR3 runs 15 residues. Trimming pared 4 bases from V and 0 bases from J, leaving 15 bases between. Germline CDR1 GTSNPN, CDR2 SVGIG (reference sequence). Written as DNA, the CDR3 is TGTGCCTGGAAAGCTAGGACTGCGTACCAAGAGACCCAGTACTTC. Its translation is CAWKARTAYQETQYF.

The gene calls are TRBV28 and TRBJ1-2; TRBD1 might be the D (5 bases). CDR3 length: 16 residues. Germline CDR1 reads MDHEN; CDR2 reads SYDVKM. V dropped 1 base and J dropped 4 bases, with 16 bases sitting between them. The CDR3 region is CASSLLADGTVYGYTF. The CDR3, as DNA: TGTGCCAGCAGTTTATTAGCGGACGGGACCGTCTATGGCTACACCTTC.

The rearrangement joins TRBV9 to TRBJ2-1, with 9 bases matching TRBD2. The CDR3 is 16 amino acids. The trim removed 0 bases at V and 6 bases at J, leaving 7 bases unmatched. Germline V gene data show CDR1 as SGDLS and CDR2 as YYNGEE. CDR3 residues: CASSVDSGGTGNEQFF. The CDR3 DNA reads TGTGCCAGCAGCGTAGATAGCGGGGGCACTGGCAATGAGCAGTTCTTC.

This clone was recorded many times. The rearrangement uses TRBV29-1 and TRBJ2-2; maybe TRBD2 (5 bases). This CDR3 contains 12 residues. Germline V gene data show CDR1 as SQVTM and CDR2 as ANQGSEA. V lost 5 bases to trimming and J lost 5 bases, with 9 bases between them. The CDR3 DNA follows: TGCAGCGTTAGCTCGGGGACCGGGGAGCTGTTTTTT. Translation: CSVSSGTGELFF.

This chain uses TRBV30 with TRBJ1-5, with a possible D match to TRBD1 (6 bases). Per germline, CDR1 GTSNPN and CDR2 SVGIG (reference sequence). Trimming stripped 5 bases from V and 7 bases from J, with 21 bases between. The CDR3 is 15 amino acids. CDR3 sequence: CAWPVEGEGTQPQHF. The CDR3 nucleotides read TGTGCCTGGCCCGTGGAGGGGGAGGGTACGCAGCCCCAGCATTTT.

The chain uses TRBV9 and TRBJ2-1, with D maybe TRBD2 (6 bases). The germline V and J ends were trimmed by 6 bases and 2 bases, with 21 bases remaining between them. There are 17 residues in the CDR3. The germline V gene encodes CDR1 SGDLS and CDR2 YYNGEE. This CDR3 reads CASNTGASSTTYNEQFF. The CDR3, as DNA: TGTGCCAGCAACACGGGAGCGTCTAGTACCACCTACAATGAGCAGTTCTTC.

The chain is built from TRBV12-3 or TRBV12-4 and TRBJ2-5; 7 bases map to TRBD1. With 6 bases clipped from V and 5 bases from J, the junction kept 6 bases outside the gene matches. The length of the CDR3 is 13 residues. The DNA of the CDR3 is TGTGCCAGCAGCCGGACAGGCGGGGAGACCCAGTACTTC. It is translated as CASSRTGGETQYF.